The entry that follows covers one T cell receptor (beta chain) sequence. The antigen it recognizes is unknown. Base qualities are not provided; no much larger clone lies one nucleotide away. The library was generated by the immunoSEQ multiplex PCR assay. As stored in TCRdb, this immuneACCESS dataset retains in-frame rearrangements with V and J assigned. A fraction of the clones does not appear; measured against another copy, unresolved V genes explain less than half of the discrepancy, and the remainder lacks a known reason. The sample records 85,000 to 90,000 clones, about 91% of which are singletons. The leading ten clones occupy 1.5% to 2% of the sample. The data belong to a study of T cell changes during pregnancy in multiple sclerosis (dated by TCRdb to the late 2010s). Some background on the complete study: The study looked at changes in the T cell repertoire across pregnancy in women with multiple sclerosis.

The CDR3 spans 16 residues, from the cysteine through the phenylalanine. The read is trimmed to its CDR3 DNA, 48 bases read in frame from base 1. Germline trimming amounts to 7 bases on V and 3 bases on J, with 10 as the count of junction bases outside the gene matches. According to the germline V gene, CDR1 reads MGHDK and CDR2 reads SYGVNS. Rearrangement joined TRBV25-1 to TRBJ2-2; TRBD2 matches 8 bases in the middle. The sample here was peripheral blood, taken in the first trimester of pregnancy. This clonotype was obtained from a female donor in good health, enrolled as a control in a pregnancy study. The CDR3 reads CASTHRGGTHTGELFF. The nucleotide sequence reads TGTGCCAGCACCCACCGGGGGGGGACTCACACCGGGGAGCTGTTTTTT.